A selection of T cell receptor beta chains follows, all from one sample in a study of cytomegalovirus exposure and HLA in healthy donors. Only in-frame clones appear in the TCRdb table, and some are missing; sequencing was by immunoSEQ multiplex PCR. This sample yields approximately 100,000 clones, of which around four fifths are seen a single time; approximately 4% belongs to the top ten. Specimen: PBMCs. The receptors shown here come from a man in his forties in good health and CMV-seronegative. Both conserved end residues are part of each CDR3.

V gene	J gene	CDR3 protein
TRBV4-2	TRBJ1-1	CASSQEPGGLEAFF
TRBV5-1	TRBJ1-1	CASSATGVNTEAFF
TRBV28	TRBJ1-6	CASAEEGRNSPLHF
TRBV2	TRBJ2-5	CAGRTGVDEQYF
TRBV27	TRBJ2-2	CASSYSGGARTGELFF
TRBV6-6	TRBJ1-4	CASRQGEKLFF
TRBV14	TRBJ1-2	CASSQDSGQAYYGYTF
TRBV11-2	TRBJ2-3	CASSAGLAGGTGTQYF
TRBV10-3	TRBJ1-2	CAIRATGGSANYGYTF
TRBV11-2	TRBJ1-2	CASSLFGGGDGYTF
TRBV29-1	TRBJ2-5	CSVVAAAETQYF
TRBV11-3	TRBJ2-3	CASSLMGQGADTQYF
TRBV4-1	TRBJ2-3	CASSQGAGGATDTQYF
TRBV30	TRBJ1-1	CAWSVGENTEAFF
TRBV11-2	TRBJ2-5	CASSRTVQETQYF
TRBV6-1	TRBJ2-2	CASKTGTANTGELFF
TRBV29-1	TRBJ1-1	CSVGGGSLHTEAFF
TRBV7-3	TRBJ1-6	CASSINNKAPLHF
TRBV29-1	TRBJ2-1	CSIGPGDEQFF
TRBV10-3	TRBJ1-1	CAIRGGPDTEAFF
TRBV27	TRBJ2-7	CASRELTTGSFYF
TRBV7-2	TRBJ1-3	CASSPKIGNTIYF
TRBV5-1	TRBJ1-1	CASSLEGALNTEAFF
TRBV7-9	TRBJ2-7	CASSRLAGGHEQYF
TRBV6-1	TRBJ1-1	CASSTGYTEAFF
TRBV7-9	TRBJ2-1	CASSLRGRGYEQFF
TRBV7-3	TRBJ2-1	CASSLQEAGPEQFF
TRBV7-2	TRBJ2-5	CASSLLAGGGWTQYF
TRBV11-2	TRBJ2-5	CASSFFSGGPVRETQYF
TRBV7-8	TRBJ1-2	CASSLEGRGHGYTF
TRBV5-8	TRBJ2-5	CASSPLTSGGGQETQYF
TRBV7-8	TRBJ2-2	CASSFGQGLNTGELFF
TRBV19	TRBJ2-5	CASSPPRGETQYF
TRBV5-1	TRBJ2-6	CASSLATGAGANVLTF
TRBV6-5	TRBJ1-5	CASSSTHRGSQPQHF
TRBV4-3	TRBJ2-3	CASSQRGADTQYF
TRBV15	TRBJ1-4	CATSTGVNEKLFF
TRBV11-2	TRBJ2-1	CASSLDLSGGYNEQFF
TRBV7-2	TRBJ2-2	CASSFQGANTGELFF
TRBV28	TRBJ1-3	CASSSSRGYYSGNTIYF
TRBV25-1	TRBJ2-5	CASSEPGGVGTQYF
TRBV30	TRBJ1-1	CAWSPGGNTEAFF
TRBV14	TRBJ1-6	CASSHPGRGSPLHF
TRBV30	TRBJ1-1	CAWSVQARNTEAFF
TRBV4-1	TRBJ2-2	CASSQVLAGGPPELFF
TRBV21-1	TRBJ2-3	CASTRRGDTQYF
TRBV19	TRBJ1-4	CASSPEGVREKLFF
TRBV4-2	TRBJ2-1	CASSETSGGAVGEQFF
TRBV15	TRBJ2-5	CATSTRGRGETQYF